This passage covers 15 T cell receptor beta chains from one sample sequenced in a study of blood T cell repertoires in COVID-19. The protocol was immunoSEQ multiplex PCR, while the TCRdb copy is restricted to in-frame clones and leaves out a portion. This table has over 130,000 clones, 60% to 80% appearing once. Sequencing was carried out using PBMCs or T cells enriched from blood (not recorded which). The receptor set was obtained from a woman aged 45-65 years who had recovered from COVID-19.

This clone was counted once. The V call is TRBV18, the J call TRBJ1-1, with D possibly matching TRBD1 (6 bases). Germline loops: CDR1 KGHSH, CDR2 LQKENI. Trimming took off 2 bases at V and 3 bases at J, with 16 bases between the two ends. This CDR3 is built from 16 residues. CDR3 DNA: TGTGCCAGCTCACCAGAGGGGGTTTTGGAAGACACTGAAGCTTTCTTT. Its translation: CASSPEGVLEDTEAFF.

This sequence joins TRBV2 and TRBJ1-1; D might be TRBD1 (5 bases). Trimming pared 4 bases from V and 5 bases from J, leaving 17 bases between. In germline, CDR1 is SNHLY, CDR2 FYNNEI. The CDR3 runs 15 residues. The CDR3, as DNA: TGTGCCAGCAGTGTCAGGGAGGGTGTTCGGACTGAAGCTTTCTTT. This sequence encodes CASSVREGVRTEAFF.

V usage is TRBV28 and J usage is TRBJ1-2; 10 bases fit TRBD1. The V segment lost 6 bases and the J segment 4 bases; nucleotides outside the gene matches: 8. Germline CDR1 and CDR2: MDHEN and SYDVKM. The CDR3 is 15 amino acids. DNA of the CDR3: TGTGCCAGCAGCCCCCGGGACAGGGGTTTCTATGGCTACACCTTC. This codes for CASSPRDRGFYGYTF.

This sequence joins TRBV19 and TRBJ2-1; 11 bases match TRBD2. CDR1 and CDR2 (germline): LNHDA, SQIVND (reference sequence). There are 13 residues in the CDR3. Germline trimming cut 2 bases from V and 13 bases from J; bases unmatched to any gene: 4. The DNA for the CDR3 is TGTGCCAGTAGTATATTAGCGGGAGGGGACCAGTTCTTC. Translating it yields CASSILAGGDQFF.

This chain's CDR3 is CASSLGLAGVGVGEQYF. The CDR3 nucleotides read TGTGCCAGCAGCTTGGGACTAGCGGGAGTAGGGGTTGGCGAGCAGTACTTC. The V call is TRBV7-6, the J call TRBJ2-7; 14 positions match TRBD2. Unmatched junction bases numbered 10, after V lost 3 bases and J lost 6 bases. Germline V CDR1 and CDR2: SGHVS, FNYEAQ. The CDR3 loop spans 17 amino acids.

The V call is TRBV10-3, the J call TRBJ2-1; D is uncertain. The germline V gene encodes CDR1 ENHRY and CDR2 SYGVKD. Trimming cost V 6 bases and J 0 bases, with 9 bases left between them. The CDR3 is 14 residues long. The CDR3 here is CAIRFGGSYNEQFF. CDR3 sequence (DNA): TGTGCCATCAGATTCGGTGGCTCCTACAATGAGCAGTTCTTC.

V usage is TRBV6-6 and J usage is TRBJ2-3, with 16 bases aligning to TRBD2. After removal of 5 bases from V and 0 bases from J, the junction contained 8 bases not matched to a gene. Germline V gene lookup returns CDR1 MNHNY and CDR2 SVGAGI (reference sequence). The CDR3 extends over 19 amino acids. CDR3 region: CASSRMGLAGGQSTDTQYF. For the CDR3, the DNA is TGTGCCAGCAGTCGAATGGGACTAGCGGGAGGGCAAAGCACAGATACGCAGTATTTT.

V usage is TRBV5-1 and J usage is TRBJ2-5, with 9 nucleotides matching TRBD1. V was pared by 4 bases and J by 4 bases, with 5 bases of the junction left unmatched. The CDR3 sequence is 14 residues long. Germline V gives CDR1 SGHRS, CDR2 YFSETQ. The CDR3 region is CASSVGQGGETQYF. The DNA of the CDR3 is TGCGCCAGCAGCGTGGGACAGGGTGGAGAGACCCAGTACTTC.

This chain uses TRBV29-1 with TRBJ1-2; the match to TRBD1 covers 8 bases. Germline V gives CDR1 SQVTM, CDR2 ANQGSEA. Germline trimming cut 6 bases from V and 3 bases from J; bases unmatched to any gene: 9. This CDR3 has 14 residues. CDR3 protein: CSVKRRGLDYGYTF. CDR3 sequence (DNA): TGCAGCGTGAAACGCAGGGGGCTAGACTATGGCTACACCTTC.

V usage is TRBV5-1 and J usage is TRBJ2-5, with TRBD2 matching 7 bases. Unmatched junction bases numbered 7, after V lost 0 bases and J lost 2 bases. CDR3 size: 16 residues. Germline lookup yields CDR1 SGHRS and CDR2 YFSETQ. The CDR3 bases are TGCGCCAGCAGCTTGGTCGTTGTGGGAGGGCAAGAGACCCAGTACTTC. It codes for CASSLVVVGGQETQYF.

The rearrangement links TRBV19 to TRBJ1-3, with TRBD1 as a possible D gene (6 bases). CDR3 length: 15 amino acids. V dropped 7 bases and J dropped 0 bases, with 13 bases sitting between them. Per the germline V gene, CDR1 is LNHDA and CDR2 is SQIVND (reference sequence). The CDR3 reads CASTTKGGSGNTIYF. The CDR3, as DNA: TGTGCCAGTACCACTAAAGGGGGCTCTGGAAACACCATATATTTT.

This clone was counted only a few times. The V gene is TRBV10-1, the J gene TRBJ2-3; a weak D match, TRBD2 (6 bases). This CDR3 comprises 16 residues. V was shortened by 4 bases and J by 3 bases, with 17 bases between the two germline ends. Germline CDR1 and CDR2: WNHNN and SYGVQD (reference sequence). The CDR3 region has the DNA TGCGCCAGCAGTGCGACTAGGTCGATAGGTACAGATACGCAGTATTTT. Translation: CASSATRSIGTDTQYF.

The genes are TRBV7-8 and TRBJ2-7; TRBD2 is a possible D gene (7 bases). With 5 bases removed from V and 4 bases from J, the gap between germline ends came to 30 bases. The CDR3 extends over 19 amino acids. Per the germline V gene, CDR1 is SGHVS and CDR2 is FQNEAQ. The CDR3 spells CASSKGEGGGLGVRYEQYF. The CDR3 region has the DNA TGTGCCAGCAGCAAAGGGGAGGGGGGAGGATTAGGTGTTAGGTACGAGCAGTACTTC.

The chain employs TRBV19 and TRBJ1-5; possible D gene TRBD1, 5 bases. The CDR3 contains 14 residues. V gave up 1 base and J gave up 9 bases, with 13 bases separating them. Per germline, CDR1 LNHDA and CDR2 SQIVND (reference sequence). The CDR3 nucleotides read TGTGCCAGTAGTATAGTCCAGGGCTTATCGCCCCAGCATTTT. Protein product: CASSIVQGLSPQHF.

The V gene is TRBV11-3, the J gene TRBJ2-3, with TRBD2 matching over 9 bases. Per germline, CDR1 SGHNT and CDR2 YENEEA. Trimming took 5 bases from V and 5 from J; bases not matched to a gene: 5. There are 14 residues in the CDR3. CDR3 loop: CASSPLAGLDTQYF. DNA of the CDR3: TGTGCCAGCAGCCCGCTAGCGGGGCTAGATACGCAGTATTTT.